This T cell receptor beta chain originates from a study of response to subunit inactivated influenza vaccine. This clonotype was counted ten times or more. Antigen: not known. Points from the study as a whole: Each seasonal flu vaccination may recruit only limited new T cells, authors suggested.

TCRdb called the RT-PCR reads again in MiXCR, with one record for every CDR3 protein. The sample shows approximately 520,000 distinct CDR3 sequences, approximately 16% of them seen only once. The sample here was CD4+ T cells sorted from PBMCs, taken around 25 months after vaccination. The sequence was collected from a man aged 50 to 75 who received an inactivated influenza vaccine.

The CDR3, as DNA: TGTGCCACCAGCGAGGAGGTGTATAATTCACCCCTCCACTTT. Residues: CATSEEVYNSPLHF. This chain links TRBV15 with TRBJ1-6; D unclear. The CDR3 consists of 14 residues. V was pared by 5 bases and J by 4 bases, with 9 bases between. The V gene's germline CDR1 is LNHNV and CDR2 YYDKDF (reference sequence).